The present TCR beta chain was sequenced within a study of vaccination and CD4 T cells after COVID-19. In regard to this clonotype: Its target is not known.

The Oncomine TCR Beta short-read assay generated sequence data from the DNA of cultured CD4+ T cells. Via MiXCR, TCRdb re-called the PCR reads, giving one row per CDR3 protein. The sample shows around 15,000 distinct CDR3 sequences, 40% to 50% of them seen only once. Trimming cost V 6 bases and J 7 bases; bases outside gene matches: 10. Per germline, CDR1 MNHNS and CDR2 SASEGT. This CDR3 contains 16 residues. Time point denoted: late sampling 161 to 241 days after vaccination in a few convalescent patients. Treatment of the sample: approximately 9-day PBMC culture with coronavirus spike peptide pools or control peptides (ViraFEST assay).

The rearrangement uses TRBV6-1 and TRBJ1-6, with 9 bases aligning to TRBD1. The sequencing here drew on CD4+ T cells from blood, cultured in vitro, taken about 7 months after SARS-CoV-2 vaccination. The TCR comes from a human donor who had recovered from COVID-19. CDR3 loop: CASSPLQGAGNSPLHF. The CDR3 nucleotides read TGTGCCAGCAGCCCACTACAGGGGGCAGGGAATTCACCCCTCCACTTT.